These 32 T cell receptor beta chains were all obtained from the same sample, sequenced in a study of siplizumab effects on memory and regulatory T cells. Sequenced by immunoSEQ multiplex PCR; TCRdb stores in-frame clones only, minus some. The sample holds about 110,000 clones, about nine tenths seen once. Material: CD4+ T cells sorted from blood. All receptors come from a human donor in good health.

DNA for the CDR3: TGTGCCAGCAGCCGCCGACTAGCGGGGGGGCGGTACAATGAGCAGTTCTTC. This sequence encodes CASSRRLAGGRYNEQFF. The chain links TRBV14 to TRBJ2-1, with 14 bases identical to TRBD2. The V segment lost 4 bases and the J segment 4 bases; nucleotides outside the gene matches: 6. Germline values: CDR1 SGHDN, CDR2 FVKESK. The CDR3 loop spans 17 amino acids.

The chain uses TRBV27 and TRBJ2-1; D is ambiguous. From germline, CDR1 is MNHEY and CDR2 SMNVEV (reference sequence). CDR3 length: 12 residues. Trimming took off 6 bases at V and 4 bases at J, with 7 bases between the two ends. CDR3 coding DNA: TGTGCCAGCAGCTCCGGTTACAATGAGCAGTTCTTC. Amino acids: CASSSGYNEQFF.

The rearrangement uses TRBV11-2 and TRBJ2-2; the match to TRBD1 covers 11 bases. With V trimmed by 4 bases and J by 2 bases, 12 bases remained unmatched. This CDR3 contains 19 residues. CDR1 and CDR2 from the germline V gene are SGHAT and FQNNGV. The CDR3, as DNA: TGTGCCAGCAGCTGGATGCGAGGACAGGGGGCAGTCAACACCGGGGAGCTGTTTTTT. Its translation is CASSWMRGQGAVNTGELFF.

The V and J genes are TRBV6-1 and TRBJ1-2, with no clear D. The length of the CDR3 is 16 residues. In germline, CDR1 is MNHNS, CDR2 SASEGT. With 1 base removed from V and 3 bases from J, the gap between germline ends came to 15 bases. The CDR3 here is CASSEERRPVHYGYTF. The CDR3 DNA reads TGTGCCAGCAGTGAAGAGCGAAGGCCAGTACACTATGGCTACACCTTC.

This sequence joins TRBV19 and TRBJ2-7; 11 bases align to TRBD2. This CDR3 has 15 amino acids. J was trimmed by 3 bases and V by 3 bases; bases with no gene match: 4. Germline CDR1 LNHDA, CDR2 SQIVND (reference sequence). The CDR3 region has the DNA TGTGCCAGTAGTATTGGGCTAGCGGGAGGCTACGAGCAGTACTTC. Translating gives CASSIGLAGGYEQYF.

As to this clone: The junction and the germline gene differ at one end; a read error may be behind it. The chain links TRBV6-1 to TRBJ2-7; 9 bases map to TRBD1. The CDR3 length is 14 residues. Germline V CDR1 and CDR2: MNHNS, SASEGT. Here the CDR3 DNA reads TGTGCCAGCAGTAAAGCACAGGGGGCGGGCGAGCAGTACTTC. Translation gives CASSKAQGAGEQYF.

The chain carries TRBV5-4 and TRBJ2-5; perhaps TRBD2 as D (6 bases). CDR1 SGHNT and CDR2 YYREEE come from the germline V gene (reference sequence). The CDR3 has 15 residues. Trimming took off 10 bases at V and 5 bases at J, with 24 bases between the two ends. The CDR3 DNA reads as TGTGCCGCAGGTCGGCAGGGAGGTAGGGTTGAGACCCAGTACTTC. Its protein product is CAAGRQGGRVETQYF.

The V and J genes are TRBV7-2 and TRBJ2-3; D is perhaps TRBD1 (6 bases). The germline CDR1 and CDR2 sequences are SGHTA and FQGNSA. V was trimmed by 5 bases and J by 2 bases, leaving 14 bases between them. CDR3 size: 15 residues. As DNA, the CDR3 is TGTGCCAGCAGCGCCGGACAGACTGACACAGATACGCAGTATTTT. Protein sequence: CASSAGQTDTDTQYF.

DNA of the CDR3: TGCGCCAGCAGCTTGTCCGTTACGGGAGTGGAGACCCAGTACTTC. It specifies CASSLSVTGVETQYF. The gene calls are TRBV5-1 and TRBJ2-5, with a tentative D call TRBD2 (6 bases). The length of the CDR3 is 15 residues. V was clipped by 1 base and J by 5 bases, with 15 bases between them. In germline, CDR1 is SGHRS, CDR2 YFSETQ.

The chain is built from TRBV11-2 and TRBJ1-2; tentatively, D is TRBD1 (5 bases). Trimming cost V 5 bases and J 5 bases, with 18 bases left between them. There are 15 residues in the CDR3. Germline V gene lookup returns CDR1 SGHAT and CDR2 FQNNGV. The CDR3: CASSHPTRGSYGYTF. CDR3 DNA: TGTGCCAGCAGCCATCCCACGCGGGGGAGTTATGGCTACACCTTC.

The rearrangement links TRBV5-1 to TRBJ2-5; D possibly corresponds to TRBD1 (6 bases). The V and J ends lost 4 bases and 3 bases respectively, with 13 bases between them. This CDR3 has 14 residues. CDR1 and CDR2 (germline): SGHRS, YFSETQ. In DNA, the CDR3 is TGCGCCAGCAGCAAAGTACAGGGAGAAGAGACCCAGTACTTC. It is translated as CASSKVQGEETQYF.

This rearrangement joins TRBV4-2 to TRBJ2-5, with D possibly TRBD1 on 6 matching bases. The J call may be faulty, since TRBJ2-7 better matches the DNA end. Germline CDR1 reads LGHNA; CDR2 reads YNFKEQ. This CDR3 has 14 amino acids. CDR3 protein: CASSHGRGSYEQYF. CDR3 bases: TGTGCCAGCAGCCATGGCAGGGGTTCGTACGAGCAGTACTTC.

The genes are TRBV19 and TRBJ2-2; 10 nucleotides align to TRBD2. CDR1 and CDR2 (germline): LNHDA, SQIVND (reference sequence). CDR3 length: 16 residues. With 3 bases clipped from V and 0 bases from J, the junction kept 1 base outside the gene matches. CDR3 loop: CASSILAGANTGELFF. CDR3 DNA: TGTGCCAGTAGTATCCTAGCGGGGGCGAACACCGGGGAGCTGTTTTTT.

This clone was found a few times. This chain joins TRBV29-1 and TRBJ1-1; D possibly corresponds to TRBD1 (5 bases). Germline loops: CDR1 SQVTM, CDR2 ANQGSEA. CDR3 length: 13 residues. V was trimmed by 6 bases and J by 1 base, leaving 12 bases between them. The DNA of the CDR3 is TGCAGCGTCTATAACACAGGGAACACTGAAGCTTTCTTT. Its protein product is CSVYNTGNTEAFF. The full variable domain, with the rest looked up from reference TRBV29-1 and TRBJ1-1, is SAVISQKPSRDICQRGTSLTIQCQVDSQVTMMFWYRQQPGQSLTLIATANQGSEATYESGFVIDKFPISRPNLTFSTLTVSNMSPEDSSIYLCSVYNTGNTEAFFGQGTRLTVV.

This chain joins TRBV12-5 and TRBJ1-3; possible D gene TRBD1, 5 bases. This CDR3 is 16 amino acids long. Germline V gives CDR1 LGHNT, CDR2 FRNRAP. The ends were cut back, 3 bases at V and 1 base at J, with 13 bases in the middle. The chain's CDR3 is CASGLRFGASGNTIYF. The DNA for the CDR3 is TGTGCTAGTGGTTTAAGGTTCGGGGCATCTGGAAACACCATATATTTT.

J is TRBJ2-7 and V is TRBV27, with D possibly being TRBD2 (6 bases). Deletions cut 4 bases from V and 9 bases from J, with 19 bases between. The CDR3 covers 14 residues. Germline loops: CDR1 MNHEY, CDR2 SMNVEV (reference sequence). DNA for the CDR3: TGTGCCAGCAGTTATCGCCCGGGACGGCGGGGGCAGTACTTC. Translated, it gives CASSYRPGRRGQYF.

This chain links TRBV28 with TRBJ2-5, with TRBD2 matching over 13 bases. The tail of the sequence fits TRBJ2-7 better, so the J call may be wrong. From germline, CDR1 is MDHEN and CDR2 SYDVKM. This CDR3 spans 16 amino acids. The CDR3 DNA reads as TGTGCCAGCAGTTATCTTGGACTAGCGGGAGTTTACGAGCAGTACTTC. Its translation: CASSYLGLAGVYEQYF.

This chain joins TRBV5-1 and TRBJ2-7; a possible D gene is TRBD2 (6 bases). Germline V gene data show CDR1 as SGHRS and CDR2 as YFSETQ. The CDR3 has 14 residues. The V end was cut by 0 bases, the J end by 6 bases, with 13 bases between. The CDR3 nucleotides read TGCGCCAGCAGCTTGGTGGCGGGACGGCTCGAGCAGTACTTC. Residues: CASSLVAGRLEQYF.

This chain uses TRBV6-1 with TRBJ2-2; TRBD2 might be the D (6 bases). The V gene lost 8 bases and the J gene lost 5 bases, with 15 bases spanning the gap. The germline V gene encodes CDR1 MNHNS and CDR2 SASEGT. The CDR3 totals 14 residues. The CDR3: CASGFSGPTGELFF. Written as DNA, the CDR3 is TGTGCCAGCGGGTTTAGCGGCCCAACCGGGGAGCTGTTTTTT.

The V and J genes are TRBV19 and TRBJ2-3; D is uncertain. The CDR3 spans 15 residues. The germline gives CDR1 LNHDA, CDR2 SQIVND (reference sequence). V lost 0 bases to trimming and J lost 7 bases, with 14 bases between them. The CDR3: CASSIDPQRVNTQYF. The CDR3, as DNA: TGTGCCAGTAGTATAGATCCTCAACGGGTTAATACGCAGTATTTT.

The chain recombines TRBV6-5 with TRBJ2-5; D is perhaps TRBD1 (6 bases). V shed 3 bases and J shed 4 bases, with 12 bases lying between them. Germline V gene sequence: CDR1 MNHEY, CDR2 SVGAGI. The CDR3 runs to 14 residues. Written as DNA, the CDR3 is TGTGCCAGCAGTTATAACGGCAGGGGAGAGACCCAGTACTTC. Its protein is CASSYNGRGETQYF.

This chain uses TRBV18 with TRBJ2-7; perhaps TRBD2 as D (5 bases). V gave up 2 bases and J gave up 0 bases, with 11 bases separating them. The CDR3 spans 15 residues. Germline CDR1 and CDR2: KGHSH and LQKENI. CDR3 DNA sequence: TGTGCCAGCTCACCAGCCATTGGGAGCTCCTACGAGCAGTACTTC. Protein: CASSPAIGSSYEQYF.

This chain joins TRBV25-1 and TRBJ2-7; 8 nucleotides line up with TRBD2. CDR1 is MGHDK and CDR2 is SYGVNS in the germline V gene. This CDR3 is 18 amino acids long. V shed 4 bases and J 0 bases; nucleotides not matched to a gene: 14. The CDR3 is CASSVGAGDRGSSYEQYF. The DNA of the CDR3 is TGTGCCAGCAGTGTAGGAGCGGGAGATAGGGGGAGCTCCTACGAGCAGTACTTC.

V is TRBV6-1 and J is TRBJ1-5, with TRBD1 identical over 8 bases. The germline CDR1 and CDR2 sequences are MNHNS and SASEGT. V shed 8 bases, J shed 7 bases, and the junction held 7 bases outside the gene matches. The CDR3 sequence is 13 residues long. The CDR3 region is CASLETGDQPQHF. In DNA, the CDR3 is TGTGCCAGCCTAGAGACAGGGGACCAGCCCCAGCATTTT.

This sequence joins TRBV6-5 and TRBJ2-7, with 8 bases aligning to TRBD2. Looked up from germline, CDR1 is MNHEY and CDR2 is SVGAGI. Trimming cost V 6 bases and J 7 bases; bases outside gene matches: 2. The CDR3 extends over 11 amino acids. Written as DNA, the CDR3 is TGTGCCAGCAGCGGGAGGGGGGAGCAGTACTTC. Translating it yields CASSGRGEQYF.

The chain uses TRBV14 and TRBJ1-6; TRBD1 matches 7 bases. The junction had 8 bases not matched to a gene; V was cut back by 2 bases and J by 7 bases. Germline CDR1 and CDR2: SGHDN and FVKESK. The CDR3 extends over 16 amino acids. This CDR3 is CASSQYPGTANSPLHF. As DNA, the CDR3 is TGTGCCAGCAGCCAATACCCCGGGACAGCCAATTCACCCCTCCACTTT.

There are a few counts of this clone. The chain combines TRBV9 with TRBJ1-1, with no clear D. The CDR3 spans 13 residues. Germline CDR1 and CDR2: SGDLS and YYNGEE. V was trimmed by 0 bases and J by 1 base, leaving 4 bases between them. As DNA, the CDR3 is TGTGCCAGCAGCGTAGGGGCGAACACTGAAGCTTTCTTT. Its translation: CASSVGANTEAFF.

The chain has TRBV9 and TRBJ2-2, with TRBD2 identical over 8 bases. This CDR3 is 19 amino acids long. Germline V lookup: CDR1 SGDLS, CDR2 YYNGEE. The ends lost 3 bases at V and 4 bases at J; junction bases unmatched: 17. CDR3 bases: TGTGCCAGCAGCGGTAGGAGACTAGCGAACCACCAGGGCACCGGGGAGCTGTTTTTT. This sequence encodes CASSGRRLANHQGTGELFF. The entire variable domain, with the rest obtained from reference TRBV9 and TRBJ2-2, is as follows: DSGVTQTPKHLITATGQRVTLRCSPRSGDLSVYWYQQSLDQGLQFLIQYYNGEERAKGNILERFSAQQFPDLHSELNLSSLELGDSALYFCASSGRRLANHQGTGELFFGEGSRLTVL.

V is TRBV5-1 and J is TRBJ2-7; D call uncertain. The V gene's germline CDR1 is SGHRS and CDR2 YFSETQ. The CDR3 covers 13 residues. Trimming removed 1 base from V and 5 bases from J, with 10 bases in between. The CDR3 here is CASSLMFADEQYF. The CDR3 bases are TGCGCCAGCAGCTTGATGTTTGCGGACGAGCAGTACTTC.

The chain couples TRBV6-5 to TRBJ2-7; D might be TRBD2 (6 bases). V lost 0 bases, J lost 4 bases, and 13 bases lay in between. From germline, CDR1 is MNHEY and CDR2 SVGAGI. The CDR3 consists of 15 residues. The DNA for the CDR3 is TGTGCCAGCAGTTACTCGCCCCCTAGCGAGTACGAGCAGTACTTC. Residues: CASSYSPPSEYEQYF.

This sequence joins TRBV5-5 and TRBJ2-5; possible D gene TRBD2, 6 bases. CDR1 SGHKS and CDR2 YYEKEE come from the germline V gene (reference sequence). The CDR3 is 16 residues long. The V end was cut by 4 bases, the J end by 2 bases, with 18 bases between. The CDR3 DNA reads as TGTGCCAGCAGCCCCTTATGGGGGGTAAAACAAGAGACCCAGTACTTC. This codes for CASSPLWGVKQETQYF.

The DNA of the CDR3 is TGTGCCAGCTCACCACTCAAGACTAGCGGGCAAGAGACCCAGTACTTC. Translating gives CASSPLKTSGQETQYF. The rearrangement uses TRBV18 and TRBJ2-5; 10 bases agree with TRBD2. In germline, CDR1 is KGHSH, CDR2 LQKENI. This CDR3 spans 16 amino acids. J gave up 2 bases and V 1 base, and 4 bases lay outside the gene matches.